The present T cell receptor beta chain was sequenced within a study of OX40 agonist ivuxolimab in advanced cancers. Clones were read by immunoSEQ multiplex PCR, and TCRdb kept only the in-frame ones, dropping some. The top ten hold more than 0.3% of the sample, which has tens of thousands of clones, 89% seen once. The germline CDR1 and CDR2 sequences are ENHRY and SYGVKD. The CDR3 consists of 16 residues. The germline V and J ends were trimmed by 0 bases and 5 bases, with 16 bases remaining between them. The receptor was isolated from an adult with an advanced solid tumor such as melanoma, head and neck, liver or kidney cancer. The chain carries TRBV10-3 and TRBJ1-2; the D gene is possibly TRBD1 (5 bases). The specimen comprised CD4+ or CD8+ T cells sorted from blood, sampled in a trial of the OX40 agonist ivuxolimab. The CDR3 here is CAISESTERGWYGYTF. The CDR3 coding sequence is TGTGCCATCAGTGAGTCGACGGAAAGGGGTTGGTATGGCTACACCTTC.